The 16 T cell receptor beta chains below were found in one sample sequenced in a study of CD8 T cells in ankylosing spondylitis. Study observations and caveats: Ankylosing spondylitis blood seemed to carry a telltale TCR beta motif made of eight or nine highly homologous variants.

No cognate antigen is known for these TCRs. Using its own MiXCR run on the 5' RACE reads, TCRdb lists one record per CDR3 protein. The sample lists 500,000 or so distinct CDR3 sequences, about 5.4% occurring once. The sequencing sample was made of blood, either unsorted or a sorted T cell fraction (not recorded which). These receptors all stem from a male donor with ankylosing spondylitis.

Many counts were recorded for this clonotype. This chain connects TRBV7-2 to TRBJ2-4, with a possible D match to TRBD2 (6 bases). The CDR3 loop spans 14 amino acids. CDR1 and CDR2 from the germline V gene are SGHTA and FQGNSA. V lost 5 bases to trimming and J lost 5 bases, with 13 bases between them. CDR3 sequence (DNA): TGTGCCAGCAGCCCAAACCCGGGAGAAAACATTCAGTACTTC. Residues: CASSPNPGENIQYF.

This clonotype has at least ten counts. The chain employs TRBV11-2 and TRBJ2-1; D possibly corresponds to TRBD1 (6 bases). Trimming took 3 bases from V and 5 from J, leaving 20 bases between them. The CDR3 has 17 amino acids. Germline V gene data show CDR1 as SGHAT and CDR2 as FQNNGV. The CDR3 spells CASSFYKSSRGNNEQFF. CDR3 sequence (DNA): TGTGCCAGCAGCTTCTATAAGTCCTCAAGGGGGAACAATGAGCAGTTCTTC.

This clonotype was detected ten times or more. The gene calls are TRBV29-1 and TRBJ2-1, with 12 bases lining up with TRBD2. With 6 bases clipped from V and 3 bases from J, the junction kept 9 bases outside the gene matches. CDR1 and CDR2 (germline): SQVTM, ANQGSEA. This CDR3 has 16 residues. The CDR3 protein is CSVTGLAGPLYNEQFF. CDR3 DNA: TGCAGCGTGACGGGACTAGCGGGCCCCCTCTACAATGAGCAGTTCTTC.

This rearrangement joins TRBV28 to TRBJ1-4; 7 bases fit TRBD1. The germline gives CDR1 MDHEN, CDR2 SYDVKM. V lost 5 bases, J lost 6 bases, and 9 bases stayed unmatched. The CDR3 has 15 amino acids. The CDR3, as DNA: TGTGCCAGCAGTCGAACAGGGGACTGGGATGAAAAACTGTTTTTT. Protein product: CASSRTGDWDEKLFF. The entire variable domain, with the rest obtained from reference TRBV28 and TRBJ1-4, is as follows: DVKVTQSSRYLVKRTGEKVFLECVQDMDHENMFWYRQDPGLGLRLIYFSYDVKMKEKGDIPEGYSVSREKKERFSLILESASTNQTSMYLCASSRTGDWDEKLFFGSGTQLSVL.

This clonotype has at least ten counts. V is TRBV6-2 or TRBV6-3 and J is TRBJ2-7; TRBD2 is a possible D gene (6 bases). Germline lookup yields CDR1 MNHEY and CDR2 SVGEGT. Trimming shortened V by 2 bases and J by 7 bases, and 12 bases separated the two germline ends. The CDR3 runs to 13 residues. CDR3 loop: CASSYAARGEQYF. The DNA of the CDR3 is TGTGCCAGCAGTTACGCGGCTCGGGGGGAGCAGTACTTC.

This clonotype was recorded a few times. The chain has TRBV9 and TRBJ2-1; the D gene could be TRBD1 or TRBD2 (6 bases each). The CDR3 length is 15 residues. Germline V gene data show CDR1 as SGDLS and CDR2 as YYNGEE. V was trimmed by 2 bases and J by 9 bases, leaving 18 bases between them. The CDR3 region has the DNA TGTGCCAGCAGCGTCCGGGGGCAGTTAGTCGGTGAGCAGTTCTTC. Encoded protein: CASSVRGQLVGEQFF. The full variable domain, in which reference TRBV9 and TRBJ2-1 provide the parts outside the CDR3, is DSGVTQTPKHLITATGQRVTLRCSPRSGDLSVYWYQQSLDQGLQFLIQYYNGEERAKGNILERFSAQQFPDLHSELNLSSLELGDSALYFCASSVRGQLVGEQFFGPGTRLTVL.

V gene TRBV20-1 combines with J gene TRBJ1-1; D gene unclear. Germline V lookup: CDR1 DFQATT, CDR2 SNEGSKA (reference sequence). This CDR3 is built from 12 residues. The CDR3 bases are TGCAGCATACGAAGGCTTCACACTGAAGCTTTCTTT. Its protein is CSIRRLHTEAFF.

Only a few counts were recorded for this clonotype. The CDR3: CAISESWGGTADTQYF. As DNA, the CDR3 is TGTGCCATCAGTGAGTCATGGGGCGGAACGGCAGATACGCAGTATTTT. This chain connects TRBV10-3 to TRBJ2-3, with D tentatively TRBD1 (5 bases). Trimming removed 0 bases from V and 4 bases from J, with 14 bases in between. CDR1 ENHRY and CDR2 SYGVKD come from the germline V gene. CDR3 size: 16 residues.

This clonotype was seen many times. The V call is TRBV11-2, the J call TRBJ2-7; 8 bases agree with TRBD2. CDR3 length: 17 residues. The germline gives CDR1 SGHAT, CDR2 FQNNGV. Trimming cost V 5 bases and J 2 bases; bases outside gene matches: 14. CDR3 in amino acids: CASSLGALAGQTYEQYF. In DNA form, the CDR3 reads TGTGCCAGCAGCCTAGGAGCCCTAGCGGGCCAAACCTACGAGCAGTACTTC.

This clonotype appeared a few times. The rearrangement joins TRBV6-5 to TRBJ2-1; D is possibly TRBD2 (6 bases). Germline lookup yields CDR1 MNHEY and CDR2 SVGAGI. The CDR3 length is 17 residues. V lost 0 bases and J lost 2, with 14 bases in between. The CDR3 bases are TGTGCCAGCAGTTACTCTTTTTGGGGGGAAACCTACAATGAGCAGTTCTTC. This codes for CASSYSFWGETYNEQFF.

This clonotype was recorded at least ten times. The chain employs TRBV11-2 and TRBJ2-3; D ambiguous. This CDR3 is built from 14 residues. Germline V gene sequence: CDR1 SGHAT, CDR2 FQNNGV. V was shortened by 5 bases and J by 5 bases, with 14 bases between the two germline ends. DNA for the CDR3: TGTGCCAGCAGCGCCCGCTGGACCGGAGATACGCAGTATTTT. This sequence encodes CASSARWTGDTQYF.

This chain connects TRBV24-1 to TRBJ2-1; 10 bases fit TRBD2. This CDR3 is 16 amino acids long. Germline V gene data show CDR1 as KGHDR and CDR2 as SFDVKD. Losses at the gene ends were 3 bases for V and 7 bases for J; bases not matched to a gene: 8. The CDR3 nucleotides read TGTGCCACCAGTGATGTGAGCGGGAGGGCCAGGAATGAGCAGTTCTTC. It codes for CATSDVSGRARNEQFF.

As regards this clonotype: At one end, the junction sequence differs from germline, possibly due to a read error. This chain joins TRBV20-1 and TRBJ2-7; no reliable D call. The CDR3 has 13 amino acids. Germline V lookup: CDR1 DFQATT, CDR2 SNEGSKA (reference sequence). CDR3 DNA: TGCGGTGCTCCGTCCCTTCAAGGCTACGAGCAGTACTTC. Amino acids: CGAPSLQGYEQYF.

This clonotype has ten or more counts. The V gene is TRBV4-3, the J gene TRBJ2-7; D uncertain. V lost 4 bases and J lost 5, with 15 bases in between. The germline CDR1 and CDR2 sequences are LGHNA and YSLEER. CDR3 length: 14 residues. The CDR3 DNA follows: TGCGCCAGCAGCCCAATGCTATGGCTGCACGAGCAGTACTTC. Translation: CASSPMLWLHEQYF.

This clonotype was recorded at least ten times. This chain links TRBV6-5 with TRBJ1-1; tentatively, D is TRBD1 (5 bases). This CDR3 spans 15 amino acids. Germline V gene sequence: CDR1 MNHEY, CDR2 SVGAGI. V lost 4 bases and J 4 bases, leaving 16 bases between the germline ends. This chain's CDR3 is CASSSGGLWSTEAFF. Here the CDR3 DNA reads TGTGCCAGCAGTTCGGGGGGGTTGTGGAGCACTGAAGCTTTCTTT.

This clonotype was detected many times. J is TRBJ2-2 and V is TRBV5-1, with D tentatively TRBD2 (7 bases). CDR3 length equals 15 residues. The germline V gene has CDR1 SGHRS and CDR2 YFSETQ. The V end lost 3 bases, the J end lost 0 bases, and 9 bases lay between the germline ends. CDR3 DNA: TGCGCCAGCAGCTGGGGGGGCGCGAACACCGGGGAGCTGTTTTTT. This gives the protein CASSWGGANTGELFF.